The sequence of this T cell receptor beta chain was determined in a study of T cells after yellow fever vaccination. Across the whole study: For low cell numbers, libraries were made with SMART-Seq v4 Ultra Low Input.

Study-wide findings and caveats: The study re-detected most primary-vaccination clones after the booster (96% CD4, approximately 88% CD8).

TCRdb recomputed calls from the 5' RACE reads with MiXCR, one row per CDR3 protein. The table includes just under 600,000 distinct CDR3 sequences, 13% detected once. On this clonotype itself: Its antigen is as yet unknown.

Here the sequenced sample was PBMCs, taken on the day of the yellow fever booster vaccination. The receptor comes from a man aged 30 to 39 who received the YFV17D yellow fever vaccine.

This CDR3 is CASSLDGRVFNEQFF. CDR3 nucleotides: TGTGCCAGCAGTTTAGACGGGAGGGTATTCAATGAGCAGTTCTTC. The chain has TRBV27 and TRBJ2-1, with TRBD2 matching 8 bases. Germline CDR1 is MNHEY and CDR2 is SMNVEV (reference sequence). This CDR3 region has 15 residues. The V and J ends lost 2 bases and 6 bases, in that order; junction bases with no gene match: 6.